These 13 T cell receptor beta chains were all obtained from the same sample, sequenced in a study of blood T cell repertoires in COVID-19. Libraries were prepared by immunoSEQ multiplex PCR; TCRdb keeps only in-frame clonotypes and omits some of them. This sample has tens of thousands of clones; approximately 82% occur once, and the top ten carry about 3.2%. Material for sequencing was peripheral blood. Receptors were obtained from a man aged 55 to 69 with acute or convalescent COVID-19.

The sample holds one count of this clone. The chain links TRBV2 to TRBJ1-2; a weak D match, TRBD1 (6 bases). This CDR3 contains 11 residues. Trimming removed 7 bases from V and 8 bases from J, with 11 bases in between. Germline V gene sequence: CDR1 SNHLY, CDR2 FYNNEI. This chain's CDR3 is CASKQGGGYTF. As DNA, the CDR3 is TGTGCCAGCAAACAGGGTGGCGGCTACACCTTC.

The rearrangement uses TRBV7-2 and TRBJ1-2; D gene uncertain. CDR3 length: 14 amino acids. Germline lookup yields CDR1 SGHTA and CDR2 FQGNSA. V was pared by 4 bases and J by 2 bases, with 11 bases between. The CDR3 DNA sequence: TGTGCCAGCAGCTGGACTCCTATGAACTATGGCTACACCTTC. This translates into CASSWTPMNYGYTF.

The chain combines TRBV27 with TRBJ2-1; 8 positions agree with TRBD2. The CDR3 has 16 amino acids. J gave up 5 bases and V 7 bases, and 13 bases lay outside the gene matches. From germline, CDR1 is MNHEY and CDR2 SMNVEV (reference sequence). The CDR3 nucleotides are TGTGCCAGCAACCTCATAGGCGGGGGGCAAGACAATGAGCAGTTCTTC. It codes for CASNLIGGGQDNEQFF.

The CDR3 region has the DNA TGCGCCAGCAGCCTGGGACAGGGGGTGAACACTGAAGCTTTCTTT. Translating it yields CASSLGQGVNTEAFF. J is TRBJ1-1 and V is TRBV5-1; 11 bases line up with TRBD1. The CDR3 extends over 15 amino acids. V gave up 4 bases and J gave up 0 bases; unmatched junction bases: 2. Germline assignment: CDR1 SGHRS and CDR2 YFSETQ.

The chain carries TRBV9 and TRBJ2-3, with D perhaps matching TRBD1 (5 bases). V was cut by 1 base and J by 0 bases, with 9 bases left in between. Germline CDR1 is SGDLS and CDR2 is YYNGEE. This CDR3 is built from 15 residues. CDR3 in amino acids: CASSVQGASTDTQYF. DNA of the CDR3: TGTGCCAGCAGCGTACAAGGGGCTAGCACAGATACGCAGTATTTT.

CDR3 bases: TGTGCCAGCAGCTTAATGGCAGGGGGCGGGGAGACCCAGTACTTC. It codes for CASSLMAGGGETQYF. The rearrangement joins TRBV11-2 to TRBJ2-5; 8 bases map to TRBD1. Germline values: CDR1 SGHAT, CDR2 FQNNGV. The CDR3 sequence is 15 residues long. J was trimmed by 5 bases and V by 2 bases; bases with no gene match: 7.

This clone was seen a few times. The chain uses TRBV11-2 and TRBJ2-1; tentative D call: TRBD1 (6 bases). CDR1 and CDR2 from the germline V gene are SGHAT and FQNNGV. This CDR3 contains 19 residues. Trimming removed 2 bases at V and 0 bases at J, with 20 bases between. The CDR3 protein is CASSLFPGAARSSYNEQFF. The CDR3 DNA reads TGTGCCAGCAGCTTATTTCCAGGGGCCGCTCGGAGCTCCTACAATGAGCAGTTCTTC.

V and J are TRBV6-5 and TRBJ1-2; the D gene is possibly TRBD1 (6 bases). This CDR3 has 14 residues. The germline gives CDR1 MNHEY, CDR2 SVGAGI. With 6 bases removed from V and 11 bases from J, the gap between germline ends came to 22 bases. For the CDR3, the DNA is TGTGCCAGCAGGGACCCCGGGGACAAGACCTCATACACCTTC. It codes for CASRDPGDKTSYTF.

This clone occurred a few times. The genes are TRBV7-7 and TRBJ1-1; no definite D call. CDR1 and CDR2 from the germline V gene are SSHAT and FNYEAQ (reference sequence). V lost 5 bases, J lost 1 base, and 8 bases lay in between. The CDR3 loop spans 13 amino acids. The CDR3 loop reads CASSRQSNTEAFF. CDR3 coding DNA: TGTGCCAGCAGCCGCCAGTCGAACACTGAAGCTTTCTTT.

The chain joins TRBV5-1 to TRBJ1-5, with 9 positions matching TRBD1. The V gene end was trimmed by 4 bases and the J gene end by 5 bases; junction bases not matched to a gene: 7. CDR1 is SGHRS, CDR2 YFSETQ, per germline. The CDR3 extends over 15 amino acids. The DNA of the CDR3 is TGCGCCAGCAGCCCGGGACAGGGAATGTATCAGCCCCAGCATTTT. Translation gives CASSPGQGMYQPQHF.

The chain has TRBV5-4 and TRBJ2-2; no reliable D call. V lost 3 bases to trimming and J lost 3 bases, with 15 bases between them. CDR1 is SGHNT, CDR2 YYREEE, per germline (reference sequence). CDR3 length: 16 amino acids. The CDR3 bases are TGTGCCAGCAGCTCATCGTCGTGGCAGTACACCGGGGAGCTGTTTTTT. Protein: CASSSSSWQYTGELFF. The whole variable domain, remainder taken from reference TRBV5-4 and TRBJ2-2, is ETGVTQSPTHLIKTRGQQVTLRCSSQSGHNTVSWYQQALGQGPQFIFQYYREEENGRGNFPPRFSGLQFPNYSSELNVNALELDDSALYLCASSSSSWQYTGELFFGEGSRLTVL.

The V and J genes are TRBV6-5 and TRBJ2-7; D is unclear. The germline V and J ends were trimmed by 2 bases and 2 bases, with 10 bases remaining between them. This CDR3 comprises 14 residues. The germline V gene encodes CDR1 MNHEY and CDR2 SVGAGI. The CDR3 DNA reads as TGTGCCAGCAGTTACGGGCCAGATACCTACGAGCAGTACTTC. Protein product: CASSYGPDTYEQYF.

V and J are TRBV5-1 and TRBJ1-2; 8 bases map to TRBD1. This CDR3 is 16 amino acids long. The V segment lost 7 bases and the J segment 6 bases; nucleotides outside the gene matches: 17. CDR1 and CDR2 (germline): SGHRS, YFSETQ. The CDR3 is CASSNGPLEQGDGYTF. CDR3 bases: TGCGCCAGCTCCAATGGGCCACTTGAACAGGGGGATGGCTACACCTTC.